This T cell receptor (beta chain) was recorded in a study of beta chain features in type 1 diabetes. Study observations and caveats: The VDJ junctions of type 1 diabetes patients carried fewer insertions and more deletions.

Worth noting for this clone: Its antigen is currently unknown.

The CDR3 is 14 residues long. In germline, CDR1 is SGDLS, CDR2 YYNGEE. V lost 3 bases to trimming and J lost 1 base, with 11 bases between them. The authors sorted CD4+ naive, central memory, regulatory and stem cell-like memory cells via CD45RO/CCR7/CD25/CD127/CD95/CD27. Every bit of the isolated RNA underwent reverse transcription, so sequencing read expressed TCRB transcripts. Sequencing was performed with immunoSEQ multiplex PCR; in TCRdb, only in-frame clones are kept and a portion is missing. Of more than 300,000 clones listed, over 9.5% are singletons. The sequence came from a man younger than 35 in good health. The sample taken for sequencing was naive CD4+ T cells from blood. V and J are TRBV9 and TRBJ2-7; tentative D call: TRBD1 (6 bases). Here the CDR3 reads CASSALGTSYEQYF. The CDR3 DNA is TGTGCCAGCAGCGCTTTGGGGACATCCTACGAGCAGTACTTC.